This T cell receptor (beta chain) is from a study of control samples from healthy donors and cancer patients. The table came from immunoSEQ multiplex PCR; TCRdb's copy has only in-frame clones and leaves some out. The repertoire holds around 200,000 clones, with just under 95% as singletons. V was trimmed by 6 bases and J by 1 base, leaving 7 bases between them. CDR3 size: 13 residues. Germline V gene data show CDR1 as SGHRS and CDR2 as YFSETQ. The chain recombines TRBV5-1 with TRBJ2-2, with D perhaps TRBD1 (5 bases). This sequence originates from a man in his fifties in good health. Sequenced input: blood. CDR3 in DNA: TGCGCCAGCATAGGGGTGAACACCGGGGAGCTGTTTTTT. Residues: CASIGVNTGELFF.